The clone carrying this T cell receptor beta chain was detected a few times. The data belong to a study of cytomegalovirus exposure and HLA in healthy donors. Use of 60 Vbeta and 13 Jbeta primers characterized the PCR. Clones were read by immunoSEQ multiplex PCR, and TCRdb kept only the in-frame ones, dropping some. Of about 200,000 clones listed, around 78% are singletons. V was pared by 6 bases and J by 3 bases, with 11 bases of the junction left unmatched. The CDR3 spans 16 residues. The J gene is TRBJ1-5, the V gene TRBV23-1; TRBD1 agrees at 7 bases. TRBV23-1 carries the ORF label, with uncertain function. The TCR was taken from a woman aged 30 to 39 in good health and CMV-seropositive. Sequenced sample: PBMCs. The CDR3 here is CASRLYGTVDNQPQHF. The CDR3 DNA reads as TGCGCCAGCAGGCTGTACGGGACAGTGGACAATCAGCCCCAGCATTTT.